What follows are 3 T cell receptor beta chains derived from one specimen sequenced in a study of blood T cell repertoires in COVID-19. Profiled with immunoSEQ multiplex PCR; TCRdb holds only in-frame clones, not every one. Here the sample spans 310,000 or so clones, around 90% being singletons. Sequencing was done on a sample of peripheral blood. These receptors originate from a man aged 70-80 years with acute or convalescent COVID-19.

The chain has TRBV14 and TRBJ2-7; D is perhaps TRBD2 (5 bases). The germline V gene encodes CDR1 SGHDN and CDR2 FVKESK. The CDR3 is made up of 14 amino acids. Trimming removed 5 bases at V and 7 bases at J, with 18 bases between. This CDR3 reads CASSVPSNPGEQYF. The DNA of the CDR3 is TGTGCCAGCAGCGTGCCGTCCAACCCGGGGGAGCAGTACTTC.

This clone is a singleton in its sample. The V gene is TRBV7-2, the J gene TRBJ1-1; 7 positions agree with TRBD1. V was clipped by 5 bases and J by 0 bases; unmatched bases: 6. There are 15 residues in the CDR3. Germline V lookup: CDR1 SGHTA, CDR2 FQGNSA. DNA of the CDR3: TGTGCCAGCAGCAAGCCCAGGGGGATGAACACTGAAGCTTTCTTT. It specifies CASSKPRGMNTEAFF.

The chain couples TRBV7-3 to TRBJ2-3; TRBD1 matches 9 bases. Trimming removed 5 bases from V and 8 bases from J; junction bases left unmatched: 2. Germline V gene sequence: CDR1 SGHTA, CDR2 FQGTGA. The CDR3 loop spans 12 amino acids. The CDR3 nucleotides are TGTGCCAGCAGCGTGGACAGGGGTACGCAGTATTTT. Translation gives CASSVDRGTQYF.